The present T cell receptor (beta chain) was sequenced within a study of identifying expanded T cells in peripheral blood. Broader study findings: Clone count variance between approximately two-week samples rose with total template count. Technical replicates showed about 1.1 changed clones; about two weeks 15 to 20; four weeks 19.

As for this clone: Antigen unknown.

In germline, CDR1 is PRHDT, CDR2 FYEKMQ (reference sequence). The CDR3 runs to 14 residues. V lost 0 bases and J 15 bases, leaving 18 bases between the germline ends. No infections or other immune events were documented during collection. The repertoire was sequenced with immunoSEQ multiplex PCR; TCRdb's copy has only in-frame clones and lacks some. There are fewer than 60,000 clones in the sample; around 82% occur only once, and less than 15% lies in the top ten. The chain combines TRBV13 with TRBJ2-1; D not resolved. Specimen: blood. The receptor was isolated from a person aged 18 to 69 in good health. The CDR3 DNA reads as TGTGCCAGCAGCTTAGGCCGTTCAGTTGGCCTGACGTTCTTC. Translating it yields CASSLGRSVGLTFF.